This T cell receptor beta chain appears in the sequencing data of a study of long-term antiretroviral therapy in people with HIV. General study points: Clonal expansions arising prior to ART prevailed in the repertoire at every time point. Blood collection from the mid-2000s to the late 2010s possibly occurred under older ART regimens.

Germline CDR1 SGHNT, CDR2 YYREEE (reference sequence). V was shortened by 0 bases and J by 6 bases, with 16 bases between the two germline ends. The length of the CDR3 is 16 residues. Note on this clone: The antigen remains undetermined.

Survey level was the resolution at which the v3.0 immunoSEQ assay ran. Profiled with immunoSEQ multiplex PCR; TCRdb holds only in-frame clones, not every one. The top ten clones hold around 3.6% of a sample with about 35,000 clones, roughly 74% of them seen once. The samples comprised roughly 1-11 million cryopreserved PBMC ahead of DNA extraction. The sample was unsorted PBMCs, taken 3 years after starting antiretroviral therapy. The V and J genes are TRBV5-4 and TRBJ2-1; D not certain. The receptor's source is a man over 45 with HIV. CDR3 in DNA: TGTGCCAGCAGCTTGGGGGGTGCAAAGAGTGGCAATGAGCAGTTCTTC. The encoded protein is CASSLGGAKSGNEQFF.